This TCR beta chain emerged from a study of early T cells in non-severe SARS-CoV-2 infection. This CDR3 spans 12 amino acids. The germline V and J ends were trimmed by 5 bases and 9 bases, with 13 bases remaining between them. The germline gives CDR1 LNHDA, CDR2 SQIVND (reference sequence). Note on this clonotype: Its antigen remains unknown.

Findings and limits, study-wide: Private and CD4 specificities were missed by VDJdb matching, skewed to anti-spike CD8.

TCRdb re-called the 5' RACE reads through MiXCR, storing one row per CDR3 protein. In the table there are 35,000 to 40,000 distinct CDR3 sequences, roughly 5% of which are singletons. This chain connects TRBV19 to TRBJ1-1; D gene ambiguous. The sample comprised whole blood. This sequence was found in an adult who was a healthcare worker with PCR-confirmed SARS-CoV-2 infection or an uninfected control (not recorded which). DNA of the CDR3: TGTGCCAGTAGTTCAAGGACGCGGCAAGCTTTCTTT. It codes for CASSSRTRQAFF.